Listed here are 29 T cell receptor beta chains from one sample, sequenced in a study of cytomegalovirus exposure and HLA in healthy donors. The study ran its PCR with 60 Vbeta and 13 Jbeta primers. Measured with immunoSEQ multiplex PCR; TCRdb has only the in-frame clones, and not every one. The data hold about 70,000 clones, with roughly nine tenths observed a single time. Sequenced: PBMCs. Receptors were obtained from a woman aged 25-40 years in good health and CMV-seropositive.

This clone was counted once. The chain carries TRBV5-1 and TRBJ2-3; 9 nucleotides align to TRBD2. The CDR3 totals 16 residues. Germline CDR1 reads SGHRS; CDR2 reads YFSETQ. The V gene end was trimmed by 3 bases and the J gene end by 3 bases; junction bases not matched to a gene: 8. This CDR3 is CASSWGAGGPTDTQYF. The CDR3 DNA is TGCGCCAGCAGCTGGGGGGCGGGAGGGCCTACAGATACGCAGTATTTT.

This clone showed up just once. J is TRBJ2-6 and V is TRBV14; D might be TRBD2 (5 bases). This CDR3 comprises 18 residues. The ends were cut back, 0 bases at V and 2 bases at J, with 14 bases in the middle. Germline CDR1 SGHDN, CDR2 FVKESK. The CDR3 DNA sequence: TGTGCCAGCAGCCAAGATGCGGGCCTCCTTGCTGGGGCCAACGTCCTGACTTTC. Its translation: CASSQDAGLLAGANVLTF.

V gene TRBV21-1 combines with J gene TRBJ2-7; TRBD1, as called in the table, went unchecked against the DNA. TRBV21-1 counts as a pseudogene. This CDR3 has 16 residues. Here the CDR3 DNA reads TGTGCCAGCAGCAAAGCGGGACAACAGGGTTCCCACGAGCAGTACTTC. This translates into CASSKAGQQGSHEQYF.

The J gene is TRBJ1-2, the V gene TRBV6-1; D unclear. The germline V gene has CDR1 MNHNS and CDR2 SASEGT. The CDR3 is made up of 14 amino acids. The V end was cut by 3 bases, the J end by 8 bases, with 16 bases between. The CDR3 protein is CASSDIATIKGYTF. CDR3 nucleotides: TGTGCCAGCAGTGATATAGCCACGATAAAGGGCTACACCTTC.

This chain links TRBV9 with TRBJ1-3; TRBD1 matches 9 bases. V lost 4 bases and J lost 0; bases outside the gene matches: 8. CDR1 SGDLS and CDR2 YYNGEE come from the germline V gene. CDR3 length: 17 residues. CDR3 sequence (DNA): TGTGCCAGCAGCCCCCATGGGACAGGGCACTCTGGAAACACCATATATTTT. It translates to CASSPHGTGHSGNTIYF.

The V call is TRBV27, the J call TRBJ2-7, with a possible D match to TRBD1 (5 bases). Trimming left V 7 bases short and J 7 bases short, with 11 bases between. Germline values: CDR1 MNHEY, CDR2 SMNVEV (reference sequence). The CDR3 extends over 11 amino acids. Here the CDR3 reads CASIWGGEQYF. CDR3 nucleotide sequence: TGTGCCAGCATATGGGGCGGAGAGCAGTACTTC.

This chain connects TRBV14 to TRBJ2-3, with D uncertain. V lost 2 bases to trimming and J lost 7 bases, with 10 bases between them. Germline values: CDR1 SGHDN, CDR2 FVKESK. CDR3 length: 13 amino acids. Here the CDR3 DNA reads TGTGCCAGCAGCCAACAGGTTATGTATACGCAGTATTTT. Its translation is CASSQQVMYTQYF.

The table lists this clone with a count of one. This chain uses TRBV6-5 with TRBJ1-4, with TRBD1 matching over 7 bases. The CDR3 has 14 amino acids. Losses at the gene ends were 6 bases for V and 8 bases for J; bases not matched to a gene: 9. The germline gives CDR1 MNHEY, CDR2 SVGAGI. This chain's CDR3 is CASSRNRGGEKLFF. The CDR3 nucleotides read TGTGCCAGCAGCCGAAACAGGGGTGGCGAAAAACTGTTTTTT.

The chain has TRBV7-9 and TRBJ2-7, with 11 bases fitting TRBD2. The CDR3 is 18 residues long. Germline V gene sequence: CDR1 SEHNR, CDR2 FQNEAQ (reference sequence). Trimming cost V 5 bases and J 4 bases; bases outside gene matches: 16. The CDR3 loop reads CASSPPPSKLAGEYEQYF. CDR3 bases: TGTGCCAGCAGCCCACCCCCCTCAAAACTAGCGGGAGAATACGAGCAGTACTTC.

The chain is built from TRBV9 and TRBJ2-2; TRBD1 aligns across 9 bases. The V gene's germline CDR1 is SGDLS and CDR2 YYNGEE. This CDR3 is built from 17 residues. The junction had 11 bases not matched to a gene; V was cut back by 3 bases and J by 5 bases. CDR3 in DNA: TGTGCCAGCAGCGCTGGGCTACACGGGACAGGGACCGGGGAGCTGTTTTTT. Its protein product is CASSAGLHGTGTGELFF.

The chain joins TRBV28 to TRBJ1-2; D call uncertain. The germline V and J ends were trimmed by 6 bases and 7 bases, with 9 bases remaining between them. Per germline, CDR1 MDHEN and CDR2 SYDVKM. CDR3 length: 11 amino acids. Written as DNA, the CDR3 is TGTGCCAGCAGAACCGCGGGTGGCTACACCTTC. It codes for CASRTAGGYTF.

The chain employs TRBV28 and TRBJ2-3; D not certain. The CDR3 spans 11 residues. The ends were cut back, 8 bases at V and 1 base at J, with 4 bases in the middle. In germline, CDR1 is MDHEN, CDR2 SYDVKM. The CDR3 sequence: CASLRTDTQYF. DNA of the CDR3: TGTGCCAGCCTCCGCACAGATACGCAGTATTTT.

The J gene is TRBJ2-4, the V gene TRBV2; tentatively, D is TRBD2 (5 bases). Trimming removed 6 bases from V and 9 bases from J, with 15 bases in between. CDR3 length: 13 residues. Germline V gene data show CDR1 as SNHLY and CDR2 as FYNNEI. CDR3 coding DNA: TGTGCCAGCAGCTCAGAGGCGGGTAGCATTCAGTACTTC. Its translation: CASSSEAGSIQYF.

The chain uses TRBV25-1 and TRBJ2-3; a possible D gene is TRBD2 (6 bases). V lost 3 bases and J 4 bases, leaving 8 bases between the germline ends. Germline CDR1 MGHDK, CDR2 SYGVNS. This CDR3 spans 13 amino acids. The CDR3 reads CASSDREADTQYF. DNA for the CDR3: TGTGCCAGCAGTGACAGGGAGGCAGATACGCAGTATTTT.

This clone appeared a single time. The chain couples TRBV27 to TRBJ2-3; tentative D call: TRBD2 (6 bases). In germline, CDR1 is MNHEY, CDR2 SMNVEV (reference sequence). Trimming removed 4 bases at V and 6 bases at J, with 17 bases between. This CDR3 region has 15 residues. The CDR3 loop is CASSWVGSKLDTQYF. CDR3 bases: TGTGCCAGCAGTTGGGTCGGGAGTAAGTTGGATACGCAGTATTTT.

The CDR3 loop is CASSDERGDGYTF. CDR3 in DNA: TGTGCCAGCAGTGACGAGCGGGGAGATGGCTACACCTTC. The chain combines TRBV6-1 with TRBJ1-2, with unresolved D. This CDR3 spans 13 amino acids. V gave up 3 bases and J gave up 6 bases, with 11 bases separating them. The V gene's germline CDR1 is MNHNS and CDR2 SASEGT.

This clone is a singleton in its sample. CDR3: CASSKDEQGPKLNTEAFF. In DNA form, the CDR3 reads TGTGCCAGCAGCAAAGACGAACAGGGGCCAAAATTGAACACTGAAGCTTTCTTT. The rearrangement uses TRBV21-1 and TRBJ1-1; TRBD1 is the table's D call, not checked against the DNA. TRBV21-1 is designated a pseudogene. The CDR3 totals 18 residues.

The chain carries TRBV28 and TRBJ2-7; D unresolved. The CDR3 loop spans 14 amino acids. The germline V and J ends were trimmed by 2 bases and 3 bases, with 11 bases remaining between them. Germline V gene lookup returns CDR1 MDHEN and CDR2 SYDVKM. The CDR3 bases are TGTGCCAGCAGTTTAGTGGGCGAGAGCTACGAGCAGTACTTC. Translation gives CASSLVGESYEQYF.

A remark on this clone: The same CDR3 arises from other DNA sequences in this sample as well. The CDR3, as DNA: TGTGCCAGCTCACCACCGATGCCAGGGTCATCTGGAAACACCATATATTTT. It encodes CASSPPMPGSSGNTIYF. The chain uses TRBV18 and TRBJ1-3, with D perhaps matching TRBD1 (5 bases). Trimming left V 0 bases short and J 1 base short, with 13 bases between. CDR1 and CDR2 from the germline V gene are KGHSH and LQKENI. The CDR3 length is 17 residues.

The count of this clone is one. The chain links TRBV19 to TRBJ1-2, with 10 bases identical to TRBD1. CDR3 length: 13 residues. V trimming: 6 bases; J trimming: 4 bases; junction bases outside the gene matches: 2. Germline loops: CDR1 LNHDA, CDR2 SQIVND (reference sequence). CDR3 bases: TGTGCCAGTAGCCGACAGGGGGCCTATGGCTACACCTTC. Translated, it gives CASSRQGAYGYTF.

V gene TRBV30 combines with J gene TRBJ2-1, with 7 bases fitting TRBD1. The CDR3 runs 14 residues. Germline loops: CDR1 GTSNPN, CDR2 SVGIG (reference sequence). After removal of 1 base from V and 5 bases from J, the junction contained 5 bases not matched to a gene. The CDR3 sequence: CAWSGRGRDNEQFF. The CDR3 DNA follows: TGTGCCTGGAGTGGTAGGGGGCGAGACAATGAGCAGTTCTTC.

V gene TRBV18 combines with J gene TRBJ1-2; the match to TRBD1 covers 12 bases. With V trimmed by 3 bases and J by 8 bases, 4 bases remained unmatched. This CDR3 is built from 14 residues. Germline CDR1 is KGHSH and CDR2 is LQKENI. CDR3 in amino acids: CASSPVGTGGGYTF. In nucleotides, the CDR3 is TGTGCCAGCTCACCGGTCGGGACAGGGGGCGGCTACACCTTC.

The chain uses TRBV28 and TRBJ2-1; D might be TRBD1 (5 bases). The ends were cut back, 8 bases at V and 7 bases at J, with 24 bases in the middle. The CDR3 has 16 amino acids. CDR1 and CDR2 from the germline V gene are MDHEN and SYDVKM. CDR3 in amino acids: CASSPGSRVARNEQFF. CDR3 DNA: TGTGCCAGCTCCCCAGGGTCTAGGGTGGCTAGGAATGAGCAGTTCTTC.

This chain uses TRBV6-7 with TRBJ2-2; TRBD1 agrees at 9 bases. TRBV6-7 falls under the ORF class, with uncertain function. The CDR3 length is 16 residues. Trimming took 2 bases from V and 3 from J; bases not matched to a gene: 4. CDR3 sequence (DNA): TGTGCCAGCAGTTACCGACAGGGGGGGGACACCGGGGAGCTGTTTTTT. Translated: CASSYRQGGDTGELFF.

The CDR3 loop is CASSFADTDQETQYF. The CDR3 DNA is TGTGCCAGCAGCTTCGCGGACACAGACCAAGAGACCCAGTACTTC. V usage is TRBV7-9 and J usage is TRBJ2-5; D is perhaps TRBD1 (5 bases). The CDR3 extends over 15 amino acids. Germline CDR1 and CDR2: SEHNR and FQNEAQ (reference sequence). Trimming pared 3 bases from V and 0 bases from J, leaving 11 bases between.

This rearrangement joins TRBV19 to TRBJ2-7, with D possibly being TRBD1 (5 bases). This CDR3 has 15 residues. V was trimmed by 1 base and J by 3 bases, leaving 13 bases between them. Germline V lookup: CDR1 LNHDA, CDR2 SQIVND (reference sequence). CDR3 sequence (DNA): TGTGCCAGTAGTATAGGGTCCAGGGTCGGCTACGAGCAGTACTTC. Translated, it gives CASSIGSRVGYEQYF.

The gene calls are TRBV27 and TRBJ2-3, with D possibly matching TRBD2 (5 bases). The CDR3 sequence is 17 residues long. The V gene's germline CDR1 is MNHEY and CDR2 SMNVEV (reference sequence). Trimming stripped 2 bases from V and 3 bases from J, with 18 bases between. The CDR3 DNA sequence: TGTGCCAGCAGTTTAGGGTATGCGTCCCGGAGGACAGATACGCAGTATTTT. It is translated as CASSLGYASRRTDTQYF.

This chain uses TRBV4-2 with TRBJ2-6; weak D call: TRBD1 (5 bases). This CDR3 is 18 amino acids long. The V end was cut by 2 bases, the J end by 2 bases, with 16 bases between. CDR1 LGHNA and CDR2 YNFKEQ come from the germline V gene. Written as DNA, the CDR3 is TGTGCCAGCAGCCAAACCGACAGAACAGGCCCTGGGGCCAACGTCCTGACTTTC. As protein: CASSQTDRTGPGANVLTF.

The chain's CDR3 is CASSPGVAGVREQFF. CDR3 in DNA: TGTGCCAGCTCACCCGGGGTAGCGGGAGTTAGGGAGCAGTTCTTC. The J gene is TRBJ2-1, the V gene TRBV18; the match to TRBD2 covers 9 bases. The V segment lost 3 bases and the J segment 10 bases; nucleotides outside the gene matches: 10. Germline V gives CDR1 KGHSH, CDR2 LQKENI. The CDR3 is 15 amino acids. Full variable domain (outside the CDR3, taken from reference TRBV18 and TRBJ2-1): NAGVMQNPRHLVRRRGQEARLRCSPMKGHSHVYWYRQLPEEGLKFMVYLQKENIIDESGMPKERFSAEFPKEGPSILRIQQVVRGDSAAYFCASSPGVAGVREQFFGPGTRLTVL.